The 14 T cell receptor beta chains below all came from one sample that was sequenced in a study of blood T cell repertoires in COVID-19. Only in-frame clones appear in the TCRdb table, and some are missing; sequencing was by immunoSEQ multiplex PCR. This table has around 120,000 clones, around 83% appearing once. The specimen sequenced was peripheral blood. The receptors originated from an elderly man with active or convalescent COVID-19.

CDR3 in DNA: TGTGCCAGCAGTGAATCCAGACAGTACTATGGCTACACCTTC. Its translation: CASSESRQYYGYTF. V is TRBV6-1 and J is TRBJ1-2; possibly TRBD1 for D (5 bases). V lost 2 bases to trimming and J lost 3 bases, with 10 bases between them. Germline lookup yields CDR1 MNHNS and CDR2 SASEGT. The CDR3 has 14 amino acids.

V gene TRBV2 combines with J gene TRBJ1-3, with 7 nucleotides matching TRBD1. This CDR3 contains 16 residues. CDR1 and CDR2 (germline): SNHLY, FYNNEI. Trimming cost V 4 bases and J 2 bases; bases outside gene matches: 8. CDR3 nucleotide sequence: TGTGCCAGCAGTGGGCAGGGGGGACGAACTGGAAACACCATATATTTT. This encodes CASSGQGGRTGNTIYF.

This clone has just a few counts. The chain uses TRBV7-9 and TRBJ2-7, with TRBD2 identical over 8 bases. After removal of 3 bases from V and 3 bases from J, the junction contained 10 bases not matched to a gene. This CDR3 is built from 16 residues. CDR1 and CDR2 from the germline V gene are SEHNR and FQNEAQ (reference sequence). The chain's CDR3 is CASSFRREGVDYEQYF. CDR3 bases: TGTGCCAGCAGCTTCCGCCGGGAGGGAGTAGACTACGAGCAGTACTTC.

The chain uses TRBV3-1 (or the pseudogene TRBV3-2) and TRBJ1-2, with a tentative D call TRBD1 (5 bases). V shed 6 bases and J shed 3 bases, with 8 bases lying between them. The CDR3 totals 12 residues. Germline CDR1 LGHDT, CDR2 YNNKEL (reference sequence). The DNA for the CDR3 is TGTGCCAGCAGGGGGACTGACTATGGCTACACCTTC. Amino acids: CASRGTDYGYTF.

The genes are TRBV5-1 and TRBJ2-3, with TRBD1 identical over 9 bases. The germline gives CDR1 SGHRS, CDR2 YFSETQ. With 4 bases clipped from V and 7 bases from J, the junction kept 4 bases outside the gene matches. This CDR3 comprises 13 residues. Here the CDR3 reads CASSGGQGNTQYF. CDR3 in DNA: TGCGCCAGCAGCGGAGGACAGGGGAATACGCAGTATTTT.

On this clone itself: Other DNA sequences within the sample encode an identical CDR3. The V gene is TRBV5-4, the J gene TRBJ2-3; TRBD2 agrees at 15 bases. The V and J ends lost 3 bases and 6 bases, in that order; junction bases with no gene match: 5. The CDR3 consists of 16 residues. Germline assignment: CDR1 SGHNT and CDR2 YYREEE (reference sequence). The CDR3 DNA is TGTGCCAGCAGCTCGGGACTAGCGGGGGGCGAGGATACGCAGTATTTT. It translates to CASSSGLAGGEDTQYF.

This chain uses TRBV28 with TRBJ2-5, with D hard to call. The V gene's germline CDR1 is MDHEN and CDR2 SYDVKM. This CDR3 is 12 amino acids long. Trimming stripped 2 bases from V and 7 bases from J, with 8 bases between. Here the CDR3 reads CASSLGPWTQYF. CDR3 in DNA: TGTGCCAGCAGTTTAGGCCCCTGGACCCAGTACTTC. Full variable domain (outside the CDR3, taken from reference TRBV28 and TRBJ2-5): DVKVTQSSRYLVKRTGEKVFLECVQDMDHENMFWYRQDPGLGLRLIYFSYDVKMKEKGDIPEGYSVSREKKERFSLILESASTNQTSMYLCASSLGPWTQYFGPGTRLLVL.

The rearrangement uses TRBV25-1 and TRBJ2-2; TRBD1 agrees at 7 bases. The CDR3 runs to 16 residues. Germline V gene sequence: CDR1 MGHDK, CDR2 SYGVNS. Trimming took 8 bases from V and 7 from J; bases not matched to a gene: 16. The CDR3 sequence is CASAEGQARVVGELFF. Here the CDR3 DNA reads TGTGCCAGCGCGGAAGGACAGGCCCGGGTGGTCGGGGAGCTGTTTTTT.

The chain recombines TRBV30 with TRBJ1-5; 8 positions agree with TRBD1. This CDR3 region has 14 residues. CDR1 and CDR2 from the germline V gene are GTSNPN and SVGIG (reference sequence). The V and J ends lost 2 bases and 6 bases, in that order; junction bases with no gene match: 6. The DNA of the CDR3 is TGTGCCTGGAGTCGTGGACAGGGCGGTCAGCCCCAGCATTTT. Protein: CAWSRGQGGQPQHF.

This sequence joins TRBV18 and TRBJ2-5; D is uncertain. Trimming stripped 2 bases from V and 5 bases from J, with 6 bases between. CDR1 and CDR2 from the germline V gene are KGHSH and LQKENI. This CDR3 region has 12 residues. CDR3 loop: CASSPARETQYF. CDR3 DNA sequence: TGTGCCAGCTCACCAGCGAGGGAGACCCAGTACTTC.

In nucleotides, the CDR3 is TGTGCCAGCAGTCAGACACCGAACACTGAAGCTTTCTTT. Its translation is CASSQTPNTEAFF. The J gene is TRBJ1-1, the V gene TRBV6-2 or TRBV6-3, with unresolved D. Trimming pared 5 bases from V and 1 base from J, leaving 8 bases between. Germline CDR1 reads MNHEY; CDR2 reads SVGEGT. This CDR3 comprises 13 residues.

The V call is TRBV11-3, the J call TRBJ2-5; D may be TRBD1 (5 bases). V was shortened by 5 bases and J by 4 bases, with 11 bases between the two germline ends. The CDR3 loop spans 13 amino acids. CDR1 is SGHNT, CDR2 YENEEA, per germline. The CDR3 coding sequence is TGTGCCAGCAGCAGAGGAAGGGGAGAGACCCAGTACTTC. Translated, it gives CASSRGRGETQYF. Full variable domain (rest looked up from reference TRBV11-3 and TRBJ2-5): EAGVVQSPRYKIIEKKQPVAFWCNPISGHNTLYWYLQNLGQGPELLIRYENEEAVDDSQLPKDRFSAERLKGVDSTLKIQPAELGDSAVYLCASSRGRGETQYFGPGTRLLVL.

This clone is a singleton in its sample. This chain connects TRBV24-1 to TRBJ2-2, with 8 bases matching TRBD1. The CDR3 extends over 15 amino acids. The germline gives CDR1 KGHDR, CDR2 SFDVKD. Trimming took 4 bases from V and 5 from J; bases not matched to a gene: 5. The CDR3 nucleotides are TGTGCCACCAGTGACTCGACAGGGGTAACCGGGGAGCTGTTTTTT. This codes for CATSDSTGVTGELFF.

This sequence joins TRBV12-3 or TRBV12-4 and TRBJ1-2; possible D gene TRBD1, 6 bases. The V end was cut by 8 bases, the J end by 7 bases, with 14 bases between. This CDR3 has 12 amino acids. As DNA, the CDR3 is TGTGCCAGCCGTCTGGGGGCTAGTGGCTACACCTTC. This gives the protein CASRLGASGYTF.